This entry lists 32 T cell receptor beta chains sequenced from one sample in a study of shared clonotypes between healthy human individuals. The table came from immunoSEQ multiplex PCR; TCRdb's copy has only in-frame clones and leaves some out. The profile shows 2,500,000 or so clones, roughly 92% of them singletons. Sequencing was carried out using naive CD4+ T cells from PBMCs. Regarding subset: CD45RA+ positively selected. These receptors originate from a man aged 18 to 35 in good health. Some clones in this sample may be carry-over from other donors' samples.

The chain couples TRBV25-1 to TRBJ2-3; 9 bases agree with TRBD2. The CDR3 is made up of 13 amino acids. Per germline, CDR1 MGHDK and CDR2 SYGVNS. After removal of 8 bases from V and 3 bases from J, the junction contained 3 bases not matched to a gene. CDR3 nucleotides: TGTGCCAGCGAGCGGGAGGTAACAGATACGCAGTATTTT. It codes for CASEREVTDTQYF.

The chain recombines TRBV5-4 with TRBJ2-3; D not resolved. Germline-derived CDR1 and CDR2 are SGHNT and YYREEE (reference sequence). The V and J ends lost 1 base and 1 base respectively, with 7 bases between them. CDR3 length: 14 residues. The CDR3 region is CASSLNLGTDTQYF. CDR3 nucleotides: TGTGCCAGCAGCTTGAACCTGGGCACAGATACGCAGTATTTT. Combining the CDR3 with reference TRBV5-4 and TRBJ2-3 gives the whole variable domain ETGVTQSPTHLIKTRGQQVTLRCSSQSGHNTVSWYQQALGQGPQFIFQYYREEENGRGNFPPRFSGLQFPNYSSELNVNALELDDSALYLCASSLNLGTDTQYFGPGTRLTVL.

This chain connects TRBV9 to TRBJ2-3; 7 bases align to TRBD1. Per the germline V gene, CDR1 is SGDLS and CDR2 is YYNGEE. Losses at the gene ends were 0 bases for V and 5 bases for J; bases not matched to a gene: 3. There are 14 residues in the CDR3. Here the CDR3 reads CASSVEGGRDTQYF. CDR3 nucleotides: TGTGCCAGCAGCGTAGAAGGGGGCAGAGATACGCAGTATTTT.

The CDR3 is CASSYYSPAYEQYF. The CDR3 nucleotides read TGTGCCAGCAGTTACTACAGTCCCGCCTACGAGCAGTACTTC. This sequence joins TRBV6-5 and TRBJ2-7; no firm D call. The germline V gene has CDR1 MNHEY and CDR2 SVGAGI. Trimming pared 1 base from V and 2 bases from J, leaving 9 bases between. CDR3 length equals 14 residues.

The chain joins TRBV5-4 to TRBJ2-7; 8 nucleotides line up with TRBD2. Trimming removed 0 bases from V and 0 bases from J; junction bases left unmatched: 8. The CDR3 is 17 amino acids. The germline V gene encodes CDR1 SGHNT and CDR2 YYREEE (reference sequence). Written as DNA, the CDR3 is TGTGCCAGCAGCTTGGGGAGCCCTAGCGGGCTCTCCTACGAGCAGTACTTC. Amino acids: CASSLGSPSGLSYEQYF. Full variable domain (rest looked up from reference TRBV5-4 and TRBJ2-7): ETGVTQSPTHLIKTRGQQVTLRCSSQSGHNTVSWYQQALGQGPQFIFQYYREEENGRGNFPPRFSGLQFPNYSSELNVNALELDDSALYLCASSLGSPSGLSYEQYFGPGTRLTVT.

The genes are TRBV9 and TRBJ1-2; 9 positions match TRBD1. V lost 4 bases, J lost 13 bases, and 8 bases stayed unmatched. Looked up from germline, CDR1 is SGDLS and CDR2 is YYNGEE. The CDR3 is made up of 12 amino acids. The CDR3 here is CASSTGQGRATF. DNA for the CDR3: TGTGCCAGCAGCACAGGACAGGGGAGAGCCACCTTC.

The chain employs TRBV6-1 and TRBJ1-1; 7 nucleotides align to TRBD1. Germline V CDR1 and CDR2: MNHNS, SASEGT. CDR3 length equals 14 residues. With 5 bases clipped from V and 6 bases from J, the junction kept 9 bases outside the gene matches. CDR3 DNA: TGTGCCAGCAGTCCACGTCAGGGGGTCGCTGAAGCTTTCTTT. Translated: CASSPRQGVAEAFF.

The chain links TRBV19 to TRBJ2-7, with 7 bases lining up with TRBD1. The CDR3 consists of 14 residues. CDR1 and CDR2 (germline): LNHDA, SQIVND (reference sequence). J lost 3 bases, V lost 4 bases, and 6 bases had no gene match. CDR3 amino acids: CASSKLWDSYEQYF. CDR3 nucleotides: TGTGCCAGTAGTAAGCTTTGGGACAGCTACGAGCAGTACTTC.

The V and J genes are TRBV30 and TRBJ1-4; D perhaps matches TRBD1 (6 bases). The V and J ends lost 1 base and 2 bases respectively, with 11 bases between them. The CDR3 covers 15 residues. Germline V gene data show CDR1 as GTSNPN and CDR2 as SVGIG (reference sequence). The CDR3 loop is CAWSATGLTNEKLFF. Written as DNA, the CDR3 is TGTGCCTGGAGTGCTACAGGGTTGACTAATGAAAAACTGTTTTTT. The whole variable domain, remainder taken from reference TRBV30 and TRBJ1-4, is SQTIHQWPATLVQPVGSPLSLECTVEGTSNPNLYWYRQAAGRGLQLLFYSVGIGQISSEVPQNLSASRPQDRQFILSSKKLLLSDSGFYLCAWSATGLTNEKLFFGSGTQLSVL.

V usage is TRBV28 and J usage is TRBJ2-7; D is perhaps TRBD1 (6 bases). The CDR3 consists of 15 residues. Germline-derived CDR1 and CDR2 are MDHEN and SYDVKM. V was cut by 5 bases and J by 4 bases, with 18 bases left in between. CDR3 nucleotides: TGTGCCAGCAGTCCTGGACAGTTGCTTGGTTACGAGCAGTACTTC. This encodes CASSPGQLLGYEQYF. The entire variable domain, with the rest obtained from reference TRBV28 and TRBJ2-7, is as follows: DVKVTQSSRYLVKRTGEKVFLECVQDMDHENMFWYRQDPGLGLRLIYFSYDVKMKEKGDIPEGYSVSREKKERFSLILESASTNQTSMYLCASSPGQLLGYEQYFGPGTRLTVT.

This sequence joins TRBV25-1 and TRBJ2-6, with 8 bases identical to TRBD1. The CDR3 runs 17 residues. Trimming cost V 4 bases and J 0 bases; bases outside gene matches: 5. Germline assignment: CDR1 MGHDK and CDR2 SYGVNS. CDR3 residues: CASSGWTGSSGANVLTF. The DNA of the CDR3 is TGTGCCAGCAGTGGATGGACAGGGAGCTCTGGGGCCAACGTCCTGACTTTC.

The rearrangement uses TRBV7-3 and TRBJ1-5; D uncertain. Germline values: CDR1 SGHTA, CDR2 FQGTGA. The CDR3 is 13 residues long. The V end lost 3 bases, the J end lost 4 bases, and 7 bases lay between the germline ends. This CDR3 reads CASSFQQNQPQHF. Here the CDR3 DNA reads TGTGCCAGCAGCTTTCAACAGAATCAGCCCCAGCATTTT.

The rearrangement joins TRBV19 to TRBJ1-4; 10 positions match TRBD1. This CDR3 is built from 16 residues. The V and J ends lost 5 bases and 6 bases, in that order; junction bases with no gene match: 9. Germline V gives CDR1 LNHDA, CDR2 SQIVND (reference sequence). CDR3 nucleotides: TGTGCCAGTAGTCCCATACGAGGGACAGGGGATGAAAAACTGTTTTTT. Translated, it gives CASSPIRGTGDEKLFF.

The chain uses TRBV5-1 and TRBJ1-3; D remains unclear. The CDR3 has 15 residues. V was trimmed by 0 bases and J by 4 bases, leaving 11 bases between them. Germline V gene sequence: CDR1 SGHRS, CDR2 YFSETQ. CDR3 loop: CASSLGEALGNTIYF. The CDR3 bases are TGCGCCAGCAGCTTGGGTGAAGCGCTCGGAAACACCATATATTTT. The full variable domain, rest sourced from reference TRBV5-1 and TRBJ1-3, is KAGVTQTPRYLIKTRGQQVTLSCSPISGHRSVSWYQQTPGQGLQFLFEYFSETQRNKGNFPGRFSGRQFSNSRSEMNVSTLELGDSALYLCASSLGEALGNTIYFGEGSWLTVV.

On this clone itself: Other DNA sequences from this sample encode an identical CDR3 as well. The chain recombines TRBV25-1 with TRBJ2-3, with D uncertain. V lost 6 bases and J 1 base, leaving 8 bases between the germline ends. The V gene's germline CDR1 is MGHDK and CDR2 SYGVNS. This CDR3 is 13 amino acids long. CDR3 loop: CASRGSGTDTQYF. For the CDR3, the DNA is TGTGCCAGCAGGGGGTCGGGCACAGATACGCAGTATTTT. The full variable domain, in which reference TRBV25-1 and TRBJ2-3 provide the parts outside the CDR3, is EADIYQTPRYLVIGTGKKITLECSQTMGHDKMYWYQQDPGMELHLIHYSYGVNSTEKGDLSSESTVSRIRTEHFPLTLESARPSHTSQYLCASRGSGTDTQYFGPGTRLTVL.

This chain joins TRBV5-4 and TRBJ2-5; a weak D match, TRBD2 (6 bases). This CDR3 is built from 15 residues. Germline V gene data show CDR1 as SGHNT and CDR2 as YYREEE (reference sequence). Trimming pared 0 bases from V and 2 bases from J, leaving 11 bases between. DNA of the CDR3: TGTGCCAGCAGCTTGGAGGGACTCCGTCAAGAGACCCAGTACTTC. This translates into CASSLEGLRQETQYF. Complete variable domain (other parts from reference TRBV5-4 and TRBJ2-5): ETGVTQSPTHLIKTRGQQVTLRCSSQSGHNTVSWYQQALGQGPQFIFQYYREEENGRGNFPPRFSGLQFPNYSSELNVNALELDDSALYLCASSLEGLRQETQYFGPGTRLLVL.

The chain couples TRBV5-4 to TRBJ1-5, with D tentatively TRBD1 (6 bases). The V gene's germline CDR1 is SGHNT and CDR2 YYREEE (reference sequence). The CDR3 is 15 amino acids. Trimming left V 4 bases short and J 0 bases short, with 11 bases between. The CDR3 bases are TGTGCCAGCAGCGCCGGGACAAGTAGCAATCAGCCCCAGCATTTT. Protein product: CASSAGTSSNQPQHF.

CDR3 sequence reads: CASSYRFEGKDTEAFF. DNA for the CDR3: TGTGCCAGCAGTTACAGATTCGAAGGGAAGGACACTGAAGCTTTCTTT. This chain links TRBV6-5 with TRBJ1-1; D is ambiguous. The CDR3 covers 16 residues. Looked up from germline, CDR1 is MNHEY and CDR2 is SVGAGI. V was trimmed by 2 bases and J by 3 bases, leaving 16 bases between them.

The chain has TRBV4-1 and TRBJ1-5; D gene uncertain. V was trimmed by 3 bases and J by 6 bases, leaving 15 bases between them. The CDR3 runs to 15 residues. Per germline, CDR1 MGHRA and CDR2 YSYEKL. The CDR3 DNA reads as TGCGCCAGCAGCCAGTATGGGGTGGTCGTTCAGCCCCAGCATTTT. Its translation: CASSQYGVVVQPQHF.

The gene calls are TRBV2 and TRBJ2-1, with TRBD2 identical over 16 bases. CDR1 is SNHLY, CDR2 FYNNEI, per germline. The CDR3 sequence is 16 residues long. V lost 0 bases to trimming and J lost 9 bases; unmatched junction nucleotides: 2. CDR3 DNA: TGTGCCAGCAGTGAAGCGGGACTAGCGGGAGGGATTGAGCAGTTCTTC. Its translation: CASSEAGLAGGIEQFF.

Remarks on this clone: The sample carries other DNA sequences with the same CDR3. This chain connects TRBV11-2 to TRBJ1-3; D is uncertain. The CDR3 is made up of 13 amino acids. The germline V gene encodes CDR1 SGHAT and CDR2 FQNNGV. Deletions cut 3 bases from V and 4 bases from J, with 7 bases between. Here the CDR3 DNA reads TGTGCCAGCAGCTTTACGGGGGGAAACACCATATATTTT. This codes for CASSFTGGNTIYF. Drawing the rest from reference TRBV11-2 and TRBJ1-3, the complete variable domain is EAGVAQSPRYKIIEKRQSVAFWCNPISGHATLYWYQQILGQGPKLLIQFQNNGVVDDSQLPKDRFSAERLKGVDSTLKIQPAKLEDSAVYLCASSFTGGNTIYFGEGSWLTVV.

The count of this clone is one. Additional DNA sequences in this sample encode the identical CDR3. CDR3 DNA: TGTGCCAGCAGTGATAGCGGTAGCACAGATACGCAGTATTTT. This codes for CASSDSGSTDTQYF. The chain employs TRBV2 and TRBJ2-3, with D possibly matching TRBD2 (6 bases). CDR3 length: 14 amino acids. Trimming stripped 3 bases from V and 0 bases from J, with 7 bases between. CDR1 is SNHLY and CDR2 is FYNNEI in the germline V gene.

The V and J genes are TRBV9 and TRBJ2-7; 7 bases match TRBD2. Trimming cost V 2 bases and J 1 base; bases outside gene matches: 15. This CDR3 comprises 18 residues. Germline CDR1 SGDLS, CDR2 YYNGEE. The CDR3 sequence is CASSVSPIGLDLSYEQYF. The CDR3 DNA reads TGTGCCAGCAGCGTTTCACCCATCGGACTAGATCTTTCCTACGAGCAGTACTTC.

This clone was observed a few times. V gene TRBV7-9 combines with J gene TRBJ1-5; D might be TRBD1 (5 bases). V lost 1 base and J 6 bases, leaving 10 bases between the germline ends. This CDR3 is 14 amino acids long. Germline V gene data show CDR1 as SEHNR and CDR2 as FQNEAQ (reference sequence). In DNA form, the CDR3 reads TGTGCCAGCAGCTTAGACGGGACCGTTCAGCCCCAGCATTTT. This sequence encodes CASSLDGTVQPQHF.

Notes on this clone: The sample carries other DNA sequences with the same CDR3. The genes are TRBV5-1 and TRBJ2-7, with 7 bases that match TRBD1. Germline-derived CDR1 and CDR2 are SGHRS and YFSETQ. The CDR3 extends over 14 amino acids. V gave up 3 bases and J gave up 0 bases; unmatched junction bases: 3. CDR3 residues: CASSSGTVSYEQYF. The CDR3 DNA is TGCGCCAGCAGCTCGGGGACAGTCTCCTACGAGCAGTACTTC.

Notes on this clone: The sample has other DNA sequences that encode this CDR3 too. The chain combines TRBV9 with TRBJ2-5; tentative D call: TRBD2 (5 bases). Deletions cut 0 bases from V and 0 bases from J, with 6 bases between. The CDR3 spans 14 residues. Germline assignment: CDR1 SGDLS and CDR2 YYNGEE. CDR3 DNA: TGTGCCAGCAGCGTAGGCGGGTACCAAGAGACCCAGTACTTC. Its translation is CASSVGGYQETQYF.

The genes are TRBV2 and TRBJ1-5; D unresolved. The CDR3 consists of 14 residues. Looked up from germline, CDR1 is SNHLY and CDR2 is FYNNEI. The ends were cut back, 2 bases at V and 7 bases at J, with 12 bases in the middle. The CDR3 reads CASSETRVGQPQHF. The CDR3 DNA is TGTGCCAGCAGTGAAACGAGAGTAGGGCAGCCCCAGCATTTT.

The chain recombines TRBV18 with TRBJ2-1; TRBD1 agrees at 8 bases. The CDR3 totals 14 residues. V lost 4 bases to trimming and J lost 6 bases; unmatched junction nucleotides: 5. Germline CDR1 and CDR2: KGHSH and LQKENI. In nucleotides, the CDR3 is TGTGCCAGCTCACAGACAGGGGCCAGCAATGAGCAGTTCTTC. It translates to CASSQTGASNEQFF. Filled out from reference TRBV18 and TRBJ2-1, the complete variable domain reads NAGVMQNPRHLVRRRGQEARLRCSPMKGHSHVYWYRQLPEEGLKFMVYLQKENIIDESGMPKERFSAEFPKEGPSILRIQQVVRGDSAAYFCASSQTGASNEQFFGPGTRLTVL.

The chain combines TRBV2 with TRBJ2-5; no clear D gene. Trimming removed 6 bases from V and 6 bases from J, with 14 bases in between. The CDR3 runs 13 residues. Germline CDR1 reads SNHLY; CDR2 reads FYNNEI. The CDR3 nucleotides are TGTGCCAGCAGGGGCACTGGTCCGAAGACCCAGTACTTC. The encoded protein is CASRGTGPKTQYF.

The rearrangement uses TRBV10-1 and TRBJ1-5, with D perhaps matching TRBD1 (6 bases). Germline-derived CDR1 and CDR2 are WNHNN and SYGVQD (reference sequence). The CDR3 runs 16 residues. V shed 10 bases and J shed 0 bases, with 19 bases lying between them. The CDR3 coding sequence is TGCGCCACCTGCGACAGGAGACTCCATAGCAATCAGCCCCAGCATTTT. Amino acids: CATCDRRLHSNQPQHF.

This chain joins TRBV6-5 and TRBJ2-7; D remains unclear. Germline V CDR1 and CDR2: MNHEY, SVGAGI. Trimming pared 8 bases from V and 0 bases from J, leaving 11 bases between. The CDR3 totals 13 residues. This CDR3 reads CASRSLSSYEQYF. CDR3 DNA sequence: TGTGCCAGCCGGTCCCTTAGCTCCTACGAGCAGTACTTC.

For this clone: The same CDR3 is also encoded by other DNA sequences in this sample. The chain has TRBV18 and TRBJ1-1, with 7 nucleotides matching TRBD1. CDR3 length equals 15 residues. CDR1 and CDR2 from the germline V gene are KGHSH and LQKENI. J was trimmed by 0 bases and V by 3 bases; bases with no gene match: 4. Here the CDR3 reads CASSPRTGLNTEAFF. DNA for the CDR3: TGTGCCAGCTCACCTAGGACAGGCCTGAACACTGAAGCTTTCTTT.